The text below deals with one TCR beta chain. These data originate in a study of cytomegalovirus exposure and HLA in healthy donors. The PCR had 60 Vbeta and 13 Jbeta primers. Some clones are missing from TCRdb's copy, which holds only in-frame ones; the method was immunoSEQ multiplex PCR. The sample contains some 170,000 clones, approximately 80% of which appear only once. CDR1 and CDR2 from the germline V gene are MNHEY and SMNVEV (reference sequence). V gave up 7 bases and J gave up 5 bases, with 9 bases separating them. CDR3 size: 11 residues. Sequencing was done on a sample of PBMCs. The J gene is TRBJ2-7, the V gene TRBV27; D is ambiguous. The clonotype was recovered from a man aged 30 to 45 in good health and CMV-seronegative. CDR3 loop: CASNGDDEQYF. CDR3 nucleotide sequence: TGTGCCAGCAATGGAGATGACGAGCAGTACTTC.